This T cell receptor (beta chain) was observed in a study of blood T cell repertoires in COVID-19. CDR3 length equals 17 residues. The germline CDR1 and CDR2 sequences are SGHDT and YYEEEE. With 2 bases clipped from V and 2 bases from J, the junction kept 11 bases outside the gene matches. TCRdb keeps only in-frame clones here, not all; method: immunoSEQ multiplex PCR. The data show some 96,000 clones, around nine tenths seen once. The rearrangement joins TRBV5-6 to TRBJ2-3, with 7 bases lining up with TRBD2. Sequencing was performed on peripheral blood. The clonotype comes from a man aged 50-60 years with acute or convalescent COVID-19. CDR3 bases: TGTGCCAGCAGCTTCGCGACTAGCCCTTTTCACACAGATACGCAGTATTTT. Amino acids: CASSFATSPFHTDTQYF.